This record looks at one T cell receptor (beta chain) sequence and its context. The sample is drawn from a study of blood T cell repertoires in COVID-19. Study in general: Nucleic acid was either cDNA or gDNA, and it came from T cells, B-cell-depleted T cells, or PBMCs.

How the authors handled the data: Nucleated cell counts were estimated from reference gene primer amplification. Some clones are missing from TCRdb's copy, which holds only in-frame ones; the method was immunoSEQ multiplex PCR. The V and J calls and the clone size are those of that table, but D and trimming were determined from the DNA. The sample shows around 180,000 clones, roughly 85% of them seen only once. Germline assignment: CDR1 LNHNV and CDR2 YYDKDF (reference sequence). The CDR3 has 13 amino acids. The V and J ends lost 0 bases and 16 bases respectively, with 16 bases between them. The source material was peripheral blood. This receptor was taken from a human donor with active or convalescent COVID-19. The donor label of this sample is uncertain. This rearrangement joins TRBV15 to TRBJ2-1; tentative D call: TRBD2 (5 bases). In nucleotides, the CDR3 is TGTGCCACCAGCAGAGAGAGGACTGAGGCCCATTTCTTC. Translating gives CATSRERTEAHFF.